Listed below are T cell receptor beta chains from one sample, sequenced in a study of OX40 agonist ivuxolimab in advanced cancers. Measured with immunoSEQ multiplex PCR; TCRdb has only the in-frame clones, and not every one. The profile shows around 62,000 clones, 75% to 85% of them singletons. Sample: CD4+ or CD8+ T cells sorted from blood, taken in a trial of the OX40 agonist ivuxolimab. The receptor source for this set is an adult with an advanced solid tumor such as melanoma, head and neck, liver or kidney cancer. CDR3s include the opening cysteine and the closing phenylalanine or tryptophan. The D gene is left open where the match is weak. Size is stated for part of the rows, as once, few or many counts, or as a class when the clone is expanded.

clone size | J gene | V gene | D gene | CDR3 DNA | CDR3 protein
NA | TRBJ1-2 | TRBV19 | NA | TGTGCCAGCCACTTACCGGGGGCGTCCGGCTATGGCTACACCTTC | CASHLPGASGYGYTF
NA | TRBJ1-6 | TRBV28 | TRBD1 | TGTGCCAGCAGTACCCCTCGACAGGGGGCGCAACGAAATTCACCCCTCCACTTT | CASSTPRQGAQRNSPLHF
NA | TRBJ2-6 | TRBV4-1 | NA | TGCGCCAGCAGCCACTTGGGCCTCAAAGACCCCTCTGGGGCCAACGTCCTGACTTTC | CASSHLGLKDPSGANVLTF
NA | TRBJ1-1 | TRBV7-2 | NA | TGTGCCAGCAGTTCATCGGGCCCGACAGTCCGAACTGAAGCTTTCTTT | CASSSSGPTVRTEAFF
once | TRBJ1-6 | TRBV5-1 | NA | TGCGCCAGCAGCTTAGGGGGTTCCTCCAATAATTCACCCCTCCACTTT | CASSLGGSSNNSPLHF
NA | TRBJ2-5 | TRBV7-2 | TRBD1 | TGTGCCAGCAGCTTAGGGCCCGGGACAGGGGAGGAGACCCAGTACTTC | CASSLGPGTGEETQYF
once | TRBJ1-5 | TRBV2 | NA | TGTGCCAGCAGGTTCGACCAGGGTGGGGGTCAGCCCCAGCATTTT | CASRFDQGGGQPQHF
NA | TRBJ2-1 | TRBV9 | TRBD2 | TGTGCCAGCAGCGCCGCCCATAGCGGGGGGGCCTACAATGAGCAGTTCTTC | CASSAAHSGGAYNEQFF
NA | TRBJ2-7 | TRBV29-1 | TRBD1 | TGCAGCGTCCGGACAGGGTCCTACGAGCAGTACTTC | CSVRTGSYEQYF
NA | TRBJ1-4 | TRBV5-1 | NA | TGCGCCAGCAGCTTGATCGAGGGGTCGGATGAAAAACTGTTTTTT | CASSLIEGSDEKLFF
NA | TRBJ1-5 | TRBV6-6 | NA | TGTGCCAGCAGTTACTCGACACCTAATAATCAGCCCCAGCATTTT | CASSYSTPNNQPQHF
NA | TRBJ2-2 | TRBV5-1 | TRBD1 | TGCGCCAGCAGCGACAGGACAGGGGGCTTCGGGGAGCTGTTTTTT | CASSDRTGGFGELFF
NA | TRBJ2-1 | TRBV7-2 | TRBD2 | TGTGCCAGCAGCTTAGAGGGGCTAGCGGGGTCCGGATACAATGAGCAGTTCTTC | CASSLEGLAGSGYNEQFF
few | TRBJ1-2 | TRBV21-1 | NA | TGTGCCAGCAGCACTCCATCTCCCCCCCATTACGGCTACACCTTC | CASSTPSPPHYGYTF
NA | TRBJ2-1 | TRBV27 | NA | TGTGCCAGCAGTTTATGGAGGGGGAATGAGCAGTTCTTC | CASSLWRGNEQFF
NA | TRBJ2-7 | TRBV5-1 | TRBD2 | TGCGCCAGCAGCTTCGGTAGCGGGGGCTTCAGCTCCTACGAGCAGTACTTC | CASSFGSGGFSSYEQYF
NA | TRBJ1-3 | TRBV4-2 | TRBD1 | TGTGCCAGCAGCCAAGCCCCACTAGGTACAGGGGCCCTAGCCTCTGGAAACACCATATATTTT | CASSQAPLGTGALASGNTIYF
few | TRBJ1-5 | TRBV6-1 | NA | TGTGCCAGCAGTGATGTAATTGGACAGAGCAATCAGCCCCAGCATTTT | CASSDVIGQSNQPQHF
NA | TRBJ1-6 | TRBV9 | NA | TGTGCCAGCAGCAGCGGGGAAAATTCACCCCTCCACTTT | CASSSGENSPLHF
once | TRBJ1-1 | TRBV28 | NA | TGTGCCAGCAGTTTTCGGCGGAACACTGAAGCTTTCTTT | CASSFRRNTEAFF
NA | TRBJ2-3 | TRBV7-6 | NA | TGTGCCAGCAGCCAACAGGGGGGGCCAATGGATACGCAGTATTTT | CASSQQGGPMDTQYF
NA | TRBJ1-3 | TRBV6-5 | NA | TGTGCCGTGATAAATTTAAACACCATATATTTT | CAVINLNTIYF
NA | TRBJ1-4 | TRBV6-6 | TRBD1 | TGTGCCAGCAGAGCCGGGACAGGGTTGGACGAAAAACTGTTTTTT | CASRAGTGLDEKLFF
NA | TRBJ2-3 | TRBV5-4 | TRBD1 | TGTGCCAGCAGCCCCGGACAGGGTCGCACAGATACGCAGTATTTT | CASSPGQGRTDTQYF
NA | TRBJ1-1 | TRBV5-1 | NA | TGCGCCAGCAGCTTGGTCAACCCGGGGGGCACTGAAGCTTTCTTT | CASSLVNPGGTEAFF
NA | TRBJ1-1 | TRBV5-1 | NA | TGCGCCAGCAGCTTAGAGGGAGGGACTGAAGCTTTCTTT | CASSLEGGTEAFF
NA | TRBJ1-1 | TRBV6-6 | TRBD1 | TGTGCCAGCAGCACGGGACAGGGGGCGCGAGGGACTGAAGCTTTCTTT | CASSTGQGARGTEAFF
NA | TRBJ2-3 | TRBV9 | NA | TGTGCCAGCAGCGTAGGCGGTGGCTTCACAGATACGCAGTATTTT | CASSVGGGFTDTQYF
NA | TRBJ2-3 | TRBV11-2 | NA | TGTGCCAGCAGCCTCGGGGCAGGGGGCACAGATACGCAGTATTTT | CASSLGAGGTDTQYF
NA | TRBJ1-1 | TRBV13 | TRBD1 | TGTGCCAGCAGCTCATTATACAGGGGGCTGGGCACTGAAGCTTTCTTT | CASSSLYRGLGTEAFF
NA | TRBJ2-3 | TRBV10-3 | TRBD2 | TGTGCCATCAGCGGGACTAGCCTCACAGATACGCAGTATTTT | CAISGTSLTDTQYF
once | TRBJ2-2 | TRBV2 | NA | TGTGCCAGCAGTGAAGCGGTCTCGGTCGCGAACACCGGGGAGCTGTTTTTT | CASSEAVSVANTGELFF
NA | TRBJ1-4 | TRBV15 | NA | TGTGCCACCAGCAGAGTGGGAGGGAAAACTAATGAAAAACTGTTTTTT | CATSRVGGKTNEKLFF
NA | TRBJ1-2 | TRBV29-1 | NA | TGCAGCGTTGACAGGGGCTATGGCTACACCTTC | CSVDRGYGYTF
NA | TRBJ2-3 | TRBV18 | NA | TGTGCCAGCTCACCACGAGGGGGGGCGGCCGCAGATACGCAGTATTTT | CASSPRGGAAADTQYF
NA | TRBJ1-2 | TRBV13 | NA | TGTGCCAGCAGCTTAGATCATGGCTACACCTTC | CASSLDHGYTF
NA | TRBJ2-1 | TRBV4-2 | NA | TGTGCCAGCAGCCGATCAATGGGTGAGCAGTTCTTC | CASSRSMGEQFF
NA | TRBJ2-5 | TRBV19 | NA | TGTGCCAGTAGACCAGACGGGCGGGATAGACAAGAGACCCAGTACTTC | CASRPDGRDRQETQYF
NA | TRBJ1-2 | TRBV27 | TRBD1 | TGTGCCAGCAGTCCCCGGACAGGGCTTATGAAGTCTAACTATGGCTACACCTTC | CASSPRTGLMKSNYGYTF
NA | TRBJ2-2 | TRBV19 | NA | TGTGCCAGTAGGTCCCCTGGGCTTAACACCGGGGAGCTGTTTTTT | CASRSPGLNTGELFF
NA | TRBJ2-1 | TRBV6-5 | TRBD2 | TGTGCCAGCAGGGCCGCTAGCGGGGGGGCCAATGAGCAGTTCTTC | CASRAASGGANEQFF
NA | TRBJ2-7 | TRBV4-3 | NA | TGCGCCAGCAGCTACAAGCGGGACACGACCTACGAGCAGTACTTC | CASSYKRDTTYEQYF
few | TRBJ1-1 | TRBV6-5 | NA | TGTGCCAGCAGTGCTGAGTGGGGGAAATACGAAGCTTTCTTT | CASSAEWGKYEAFF
once | TRBJ1-3 | TRBV5-5 | NA | TGTGCCAGCAGCTTGGATCCGGACCGCTCTGGAAACACCATATATTTT | CASSLDPDRSGNTIYF
NA | TRBJ1-6 | TRBV13 | NA | TGTGCCAGCAGCCTCCTGACAGGCTTAATTGATAATTCACCCCTCCACTTT | CASSLLTGLIDNSPLHF
NA | TRBJ1-4 | TRBV13 | NA | TGTGCCAGCAGCTTAAAGACGGTGGGTGAAAAACTGTTTTTT | CASSLKTVGEKLFF
NA | TRBJ1-1 | TRBV21-1 | NA | TGTGCCAGCAGCAAAGCTTGGGCAGGGGTCAACACTGAAGCTTTCTTT | CASSKAWAGVNTEAFF
NA | TRBJ2-7 | TRBV5-4 | NA | TGTGCCAGCAGCGTTGACAGATCCTACGAGCAGTACTTC | CASSVDRSYEQYF